These 14 T cell receptor beta chains were sequenced from one sample in a study of shared clonotypes between healthy human individuals. Sequenced by immunoSEQ multiplex PCR; TCRdb stores in-frame clones only, minus some. The table records a few hundred thousand clones, 75% to 80% of them present only once. Sequencing was carried out using PBMCs. The origin of the receptors is a woman in her thirties or forties in good health. Some clones in this sample may be carry-over from other donors' samples.

The chain has TRBV7-9 and TRBJ2-1, with D perhaps TRBD2 (6 bases). Germline V gives CDR1 SEHNR, CDR2 FQNEAQ (reference sequence). CDR3 size: 14 residues. The V end lost 4 bases, the J end lost 8 bases, and 15 bases lay between the germline ends. The CDR3 loop is CASSSYGRGDEQFF. In DNA form, the CDR3 reads TGTGCCAGCAGCTCCTACGGACGCGGGGATGAGCAGTTCTTC.

This clone appeared a few times. The chain links TRBV5-1 to TRBJ1-2; D might be TRBD1 (6 bases). Trimming stripped 1 base from V and 0 bases from J, with 13 bases between. In germline, CDR1 is SGHRS, CDR2 YFSETQ. The CDR3 length is 16 residues. The CDR3 loop reads CASSLSGGPANYGYTF. The DNA for the CDR3 is TGCGCCAGCAGCTTGAGTGGGGGGCCGGCTAACTATGGCTACACCTTC.

The rearrangement links TRBV5-1 to TRBJ2-3; 11 bases agree with TRBD2. This CDR3 has 14 amino acids. In germline, CDR1 is SGHRS, CDR2 YFSETQ. Trimming at V came to 5 bases and at J to 6 bases, leaving 5 bases not matched to a gene. The CDR3 DNA follows: TGCGCCAGCAGTACTAGCGGGGGAGGGGATACGCAGTATTTT. Translated, it gives CASSTSGGGDTQYF.

The V and J genes are TRBV7-9 and TRBJ1-1; no firm D call. Germline V gene lookup returns CDR1 SEHNR and CDR2 FQNEAQ (reference sequence). The CDR3 spans 13 residues. Trimming removed 3 bases at V and 0 bases at J, with 5 bases between. In DNA form, the CDR3 reads TGTGCCAGCAGCTTCGGGCTGAACACTGAAGCTTTCTTT. Residues: CASSFGLNTEAFF.

In its sample, this clone was seen a few times. Since a much larger clone is just one base distant, this may be a read error. The V call is TRBV27, the J call TRBJ2-2, with 9 bases identical to TRBD2. Germline CDR1 MNHEY, CDR2 SMNVEV (reference sequence). There are 17 residues in the CDR3. CDR3 protein: CASSSPSGERWTGELVF. The CDR3 DNA reads as TGTGCCAGCAGTTCCCCTAGCGGGGAGAGGTGGACCGGGGAGCTGGTTTTT.

The V and J genes are TRBV28 and TRBJ2-7, with 7 bases that match TRBD1. V shed 7 bases, J shed 0 bases, and the junction held 9 bases outside the gene matches. The CDR3 totals 15 residues. Germline V CDR1 and CDR2: MDHEN, SYDVKM. The CDR3 loop reads CASTSTGTLSYEQYF. The DNA for the CDR3 is TGTGCCAGCACCTCGACAGGGACGCTCTCCTACGAGCAGTACTTC.

This clone showed up just a few times. The V call is TRBV5-1, the J call TRBJ2-3, with D maybe TRBD2 (5 bases). V was clipped by 6 bases and J by 2 bases, with 19 bases between them. The CDR3 has 16 residues. CDR1 is SGHRS, CDR2 YFSETQ, per germline. The CDR3 reads CASTLGLASSTDTQYF. CDR3 DNA sequence: TGCGCCAGCACCCTGGGCCTAGCCTCCTCCACAGATACGCAGTATTTT.

This clone came up a few times. This CDR3 is CASSLAGTSGFYEQYF. CDR3 coding DNA: TGTGCCAGCAGCCTAGCCGGGACTAGCGGGTTCTACGAGCAGTACTTC. The gene calls are TRBV27 and TRBJ2-7; 12 nucleotides line up with TRBD2. The germline V gene has CDR1 MNHEY and CDR2 SMNVEV (reference sequence). V shed 6 bases and J 3 bases; nucleotides not matched to a gene: 9. The CDR3 is 16 amino acids.

The count of this clone is one. The V gene is TRBV10-2, the J gene TRBJ1-5; maybe TRBD1 (5 bases). This CDR3 spans 13 amino acids. Trimming stripped 9 bases from V and 3 bases from J, with 12 bases between. The germline V gene encodes CDR1 WSHSY and CDR2 SAAADI. CDR3 amino acids: CASKDTLNQPQHF. CDR3 nucleotides: TGCGCCAGTAAGGACACTCTCAATCAGCCCCAGCATTTT.

The chain has TRBV9 and TRBJ1-2; 9 bases map to TRBD1. The CDR3 covers 15 residues. J gave up 7 bases and V 2 bases, and 9 bases lay outside the gene matches. The germline V gene has CDR1 SGDLS and CDR2 YYNGEE. The CDR3 loop is CASSVAWGQGGGYTF. The CDR3 nucleotides read TGTGCCAGCAGCGTTGCGTGGGGACAGGGAGGTGGCTACACCTTC.

A note on this clone: A far larger clone is off by one base, so a read error is likely. The gene calls are TRBV28 and TRBJ1-1, with D tentatively TRBD1 (5 bases). Germline CDR1 and CDR2: MDHEN and SYDVKM. This CDR3 is 13 amino acids long. The CDR3: CASRGRSNTEASF. Written as DNA, the CDR3 is TGTGCCAGCAGGGGACGGTCGAACACTGAAGCTTCCTTT.

Points on this clone: Only one base separates this from a far larger clonotype, so it likely reflects a read error. This chain joins TRBV4-2 and TRBJ1-5, with a tentative D call TRBD1 (5 bases). V was trimmed by 3 bases and J by 6 bases, leaving 9 bases between them. Germline CDR1 reads LGHNA; CDR2 reads YNFKEQ. The CDR3 contains 13 residues. The DNA of the CDR3 is TGTGCCAGCAGCCATGGGGACGGTCAGCCCCAGCATTTT. It encodes CASSHGDGQPQHF.

This rearrangement joins TRBV18 to TRBJ1-2; 8 positions agree with TRBD1. CDR1 and CDR2 (germline): KGHSH, LQKENI. CDR3 length equals 17 residues. Trimming removed 6 bases from V and 7 bases from J; junction bases left unmatched: 19. As DNA, the CDR3 is TGTGCCAGCTCCGATCAGATAGACAGGGGCGCAACAAGTGGCTACACCTTC. Its translation is CASSDQIDRGATSGYTF. Full variable domain (rest looked up from reference TRBV18 and TRBJ1-2): NAGVMQNPRHLVRRRGQEARLRCSPMKGHSHVYWYRQLPEEGLKFMVYLQKENIIDESGMPKERFSAEFPKEGPSILRIQQVVRGDSAAYFCASSDQIDRGATSGYTFGSGTRLTVV.

V usage is TRBV5-1 and J usage is TRBJ2-7, with 12 positions matching TRBD2. Germline V CDR1 and CDR2: SGHRS, YFSETQ. The CDR3 extends over 14 amino acids. Unmatched junction bases numbered 5, after V lost 4 bases and J lost 6 bases. The CDR3 DNA follows: TGCGCCAGCAGCCCGACTAGCGGGAGAAGCGAGCAGTACTTC. Its protein product is CASSPTSGRSEQYF.